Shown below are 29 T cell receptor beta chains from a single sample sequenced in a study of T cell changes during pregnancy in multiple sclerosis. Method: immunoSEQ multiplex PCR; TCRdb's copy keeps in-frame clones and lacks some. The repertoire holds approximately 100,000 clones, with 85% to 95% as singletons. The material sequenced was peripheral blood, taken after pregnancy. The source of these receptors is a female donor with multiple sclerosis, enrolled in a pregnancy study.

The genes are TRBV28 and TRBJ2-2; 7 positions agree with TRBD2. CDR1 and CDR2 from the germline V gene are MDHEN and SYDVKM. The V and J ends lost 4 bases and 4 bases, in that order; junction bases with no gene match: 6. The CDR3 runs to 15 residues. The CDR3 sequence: CASSWAWEGTGELFF. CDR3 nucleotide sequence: TGTGCCAGCAGTTGGGCATGGGAGGGCACCGGGGAGCTGTTTTTT.

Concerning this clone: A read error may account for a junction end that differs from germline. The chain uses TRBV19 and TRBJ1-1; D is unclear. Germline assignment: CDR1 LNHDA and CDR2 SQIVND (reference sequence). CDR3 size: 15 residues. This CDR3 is CASRIVSIMNTEAFF. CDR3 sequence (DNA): TGTGCCAGTAGAATAGTTAGCATCATGAACACTGAAGCTTTCTTT.

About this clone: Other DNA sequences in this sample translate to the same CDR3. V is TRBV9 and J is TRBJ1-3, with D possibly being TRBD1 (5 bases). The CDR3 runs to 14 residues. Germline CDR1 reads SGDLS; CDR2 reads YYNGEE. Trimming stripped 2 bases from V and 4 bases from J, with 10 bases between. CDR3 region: CASSVGGAGNTIYF. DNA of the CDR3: TGTGCCAGCAGCGTCGGAGGGGCGGGAAACACCATATATTTT.

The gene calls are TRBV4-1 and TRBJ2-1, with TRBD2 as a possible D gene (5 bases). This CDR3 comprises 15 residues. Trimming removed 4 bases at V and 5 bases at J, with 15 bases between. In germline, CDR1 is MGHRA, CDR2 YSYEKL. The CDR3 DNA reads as TGCGCCAGCAGCCCTTGGACCGCGGGCGACAATGAGCAGTTCTTC. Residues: CASSPWTAGDNEQFF.

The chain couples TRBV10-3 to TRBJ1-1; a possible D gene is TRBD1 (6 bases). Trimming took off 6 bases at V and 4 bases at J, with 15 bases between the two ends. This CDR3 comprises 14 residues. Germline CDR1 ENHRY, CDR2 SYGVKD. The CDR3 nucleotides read TGTGCCATCAGAGGTACAGGGAGTGGCACTGAAGCTTTCTTT. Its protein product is CAIRGTGSGTEAFF.

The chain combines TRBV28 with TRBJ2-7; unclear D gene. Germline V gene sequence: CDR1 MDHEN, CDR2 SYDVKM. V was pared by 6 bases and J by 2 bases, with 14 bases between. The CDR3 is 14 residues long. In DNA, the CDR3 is TGTGCCAGCAGCCCCCTAGTACGGACCTACGAGCAGTACTTC. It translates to CASSPLVRTYEQYF.

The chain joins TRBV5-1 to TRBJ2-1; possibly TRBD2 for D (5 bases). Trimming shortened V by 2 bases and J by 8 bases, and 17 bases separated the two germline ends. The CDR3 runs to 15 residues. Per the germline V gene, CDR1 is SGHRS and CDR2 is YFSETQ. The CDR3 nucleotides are TGCGCCAGCAGCTTACTGGACCAGCGGATTGATGAGCAGTTCTTC. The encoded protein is CASSLLDQRIDEQFF.

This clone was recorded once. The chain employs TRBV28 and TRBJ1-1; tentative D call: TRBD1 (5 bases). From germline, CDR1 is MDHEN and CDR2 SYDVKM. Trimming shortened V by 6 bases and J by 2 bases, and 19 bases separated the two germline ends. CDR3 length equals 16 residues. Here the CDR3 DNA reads TGTGCCAGCAGCAAGGGGAGGGGCCGGACAAACACTGAAGCTTTCTTT. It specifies CASSKGRGRTNTEAFF.

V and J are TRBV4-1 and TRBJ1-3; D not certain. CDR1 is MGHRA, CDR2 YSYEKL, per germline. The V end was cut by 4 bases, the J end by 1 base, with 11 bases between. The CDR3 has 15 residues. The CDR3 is CASSLNPGSGNTIYF. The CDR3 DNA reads TGCGCCAGCAGCCTCAACCCGGGGTCTGGAAACACCATATATTTT.

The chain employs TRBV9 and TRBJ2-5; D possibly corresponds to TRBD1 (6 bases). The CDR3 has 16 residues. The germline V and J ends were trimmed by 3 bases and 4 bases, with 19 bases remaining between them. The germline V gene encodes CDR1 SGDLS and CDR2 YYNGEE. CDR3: CASSAGKGQGRETQYF. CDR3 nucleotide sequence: TGTGCCAGCAGCGCTGGTAAGGGCCAGGGGAGAGAGACCCAGTACTTC.

The CDR3: CASSGGGPSRGELFF. The CDR3 DNA reads as TGTGCCAGCAGCGGAGGGGGACCATCCCGCGGGGAGCTGTTTTTT. The chain carries TRBV9 and TRBJ2-2; tentative D call: TRBD1 (6 bases). In germline, CDR1 is SGDLS, CDR2 YYNGEE. The CDR3 contains 15 residues. V lost 3 bases and J lost 7, with 16 bases in between.

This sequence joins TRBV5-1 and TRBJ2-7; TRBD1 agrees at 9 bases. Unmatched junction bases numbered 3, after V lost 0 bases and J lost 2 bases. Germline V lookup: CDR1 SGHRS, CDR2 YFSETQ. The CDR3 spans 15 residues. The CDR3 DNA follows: TGCGCCAGCAGCTTGGAGACAGGGGGAACCTACGAGCAGTACTTC. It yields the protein CASSLETGGTYEQYF.

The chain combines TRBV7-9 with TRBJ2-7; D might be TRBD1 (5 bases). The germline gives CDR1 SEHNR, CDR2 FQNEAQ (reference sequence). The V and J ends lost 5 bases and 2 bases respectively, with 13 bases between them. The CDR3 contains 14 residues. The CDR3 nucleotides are TGTGCCAGCAGCGACGCCATCAGGGCCTACGAGCAGTACTTC. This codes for CASSDAIRAYEQYF.

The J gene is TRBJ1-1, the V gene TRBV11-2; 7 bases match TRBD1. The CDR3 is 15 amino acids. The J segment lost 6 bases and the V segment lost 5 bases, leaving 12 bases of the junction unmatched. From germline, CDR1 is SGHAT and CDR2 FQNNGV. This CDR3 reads CASSPTATGMPEAFF. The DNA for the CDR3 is TGTGCCAGCAGCCCGACGGCGACAGGGATGCCTGAAGCTTTCTTT.

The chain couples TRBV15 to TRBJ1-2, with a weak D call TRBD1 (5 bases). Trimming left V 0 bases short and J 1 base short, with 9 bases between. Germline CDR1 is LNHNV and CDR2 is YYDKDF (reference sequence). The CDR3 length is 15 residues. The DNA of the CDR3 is TGTGCCACCAGCAGAGAGGGGGGTAATAACTATGGCTACACCTTC. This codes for CATSREGGNNYGYTF.

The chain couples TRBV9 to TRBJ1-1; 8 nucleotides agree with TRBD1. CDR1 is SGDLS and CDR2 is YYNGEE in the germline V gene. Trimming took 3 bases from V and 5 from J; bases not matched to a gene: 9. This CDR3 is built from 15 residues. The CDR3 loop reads CASSALTGVRTEAFF. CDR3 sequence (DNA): TGTGCCAGCAGCGCTTTGACAGGGGTACGAACTGAAGCTTTCTTT.

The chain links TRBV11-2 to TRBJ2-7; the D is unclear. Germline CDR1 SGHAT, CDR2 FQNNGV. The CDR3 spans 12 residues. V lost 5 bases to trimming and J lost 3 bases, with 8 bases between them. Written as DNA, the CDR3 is TGTGCCAGCAGCCACCCCTACTACGAGCAGTACTTC. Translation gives CASSHPYYEQYF.

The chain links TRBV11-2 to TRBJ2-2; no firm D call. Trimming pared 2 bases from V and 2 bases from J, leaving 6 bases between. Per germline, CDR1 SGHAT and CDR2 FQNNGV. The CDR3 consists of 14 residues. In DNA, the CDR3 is TGTGCCAGCAGCTTAAACACCAACACCGGGGAGCTGTTTTTT. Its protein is CASSLNTNTGELFF.

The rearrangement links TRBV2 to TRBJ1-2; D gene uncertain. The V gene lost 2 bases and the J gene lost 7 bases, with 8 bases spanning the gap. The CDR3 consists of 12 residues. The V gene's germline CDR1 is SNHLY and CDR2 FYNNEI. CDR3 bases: TGTGCCAGCAGTGAACGGGGTTTTGGCTACACCTTC. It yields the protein CASSERGFGYTF.

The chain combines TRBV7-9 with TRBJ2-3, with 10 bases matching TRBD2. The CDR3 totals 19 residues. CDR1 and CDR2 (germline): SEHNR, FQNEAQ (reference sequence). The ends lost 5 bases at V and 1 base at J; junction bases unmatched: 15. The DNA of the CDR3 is TGTGCCAGCAGCCGACTAGCGGGTGGTCTATTGGTCGGCACAGATACGCAGTATTTT. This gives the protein CASSRLAGGLLVGTDTQYF. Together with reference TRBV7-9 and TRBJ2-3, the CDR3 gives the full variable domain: DTGVSQNPRHKITKRGQNVTFRCDPISEHNRLYWYRQTLGQGPEFLTYFQNEAQLEKSRLLSDRFSAERPKGSFSTLEIQRTEQGDSAMYLCASSRLAGGLLVGTDTQYFGPGTRLTVL.

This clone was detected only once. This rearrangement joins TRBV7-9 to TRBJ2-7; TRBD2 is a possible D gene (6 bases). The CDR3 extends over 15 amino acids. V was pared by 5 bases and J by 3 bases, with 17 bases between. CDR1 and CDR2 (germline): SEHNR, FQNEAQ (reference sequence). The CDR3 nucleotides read TGTGCCAGCAGCCGCCTAGGCCGCGGGGTCTACGAGCAGTACTTC. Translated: CASSRLGRGVYEQYF.

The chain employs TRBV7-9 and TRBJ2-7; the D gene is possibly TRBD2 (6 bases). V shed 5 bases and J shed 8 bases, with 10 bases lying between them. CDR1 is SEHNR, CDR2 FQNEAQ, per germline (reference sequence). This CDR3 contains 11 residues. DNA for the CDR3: TGTGCCAGCAGCCCTGGGGGGAAGCAGTACTTC. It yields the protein CASSPGGKQYF.

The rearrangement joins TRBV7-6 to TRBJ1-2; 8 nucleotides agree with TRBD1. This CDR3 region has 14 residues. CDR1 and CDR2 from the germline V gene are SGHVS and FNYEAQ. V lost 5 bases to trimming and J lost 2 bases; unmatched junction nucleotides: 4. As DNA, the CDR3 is TGTGCCAGCAGCCCCGGACAGGGAAACTATGGCTACACCTTC. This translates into CASSPGQGNYGYTF.

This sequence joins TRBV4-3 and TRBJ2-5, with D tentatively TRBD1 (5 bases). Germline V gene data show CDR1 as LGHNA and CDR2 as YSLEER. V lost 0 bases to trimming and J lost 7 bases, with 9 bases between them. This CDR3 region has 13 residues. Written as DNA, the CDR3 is TGCGCCAGCAGCCAAGAAGGTACAGGGACCCAGTACTTC. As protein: CASSQEGTGTQYF.

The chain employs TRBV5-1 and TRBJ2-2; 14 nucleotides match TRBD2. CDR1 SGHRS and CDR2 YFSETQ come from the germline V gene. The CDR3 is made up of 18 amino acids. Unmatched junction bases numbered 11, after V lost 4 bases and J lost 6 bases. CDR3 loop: CASSPLGTSGGWAGELFF. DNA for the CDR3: TGCGCCAGCAGCCCACTCGGGACTAGCGGGGGTTGGGCCGGGGAGCTGTTTTTT.

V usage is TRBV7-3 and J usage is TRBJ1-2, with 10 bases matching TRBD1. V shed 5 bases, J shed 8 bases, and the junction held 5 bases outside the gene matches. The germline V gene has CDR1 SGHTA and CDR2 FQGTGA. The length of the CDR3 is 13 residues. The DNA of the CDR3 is TGTGCCAGCAGCCGAGGGACAGGGGAAGGCTACACCTTC. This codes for CASSRGTGEGYTF.

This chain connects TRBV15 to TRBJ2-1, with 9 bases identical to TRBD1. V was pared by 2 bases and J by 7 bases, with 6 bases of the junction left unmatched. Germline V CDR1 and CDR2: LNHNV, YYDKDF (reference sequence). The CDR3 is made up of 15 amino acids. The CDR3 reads CATSRFPGTGNEQFF. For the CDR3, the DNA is TGTGCCACCAGCAGATTCCCCGGGACAGGGAATGAGCAGTTCTTC.

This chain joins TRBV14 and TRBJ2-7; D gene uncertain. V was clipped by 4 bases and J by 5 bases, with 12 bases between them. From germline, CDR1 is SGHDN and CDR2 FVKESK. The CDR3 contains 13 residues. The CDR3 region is CASSREAINEQYF. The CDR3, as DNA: TGTGCCAGCAGCCGAGAAGCAATAAACGAGCAGTACTTC. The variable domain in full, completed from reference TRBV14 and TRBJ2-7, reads EAGVTQFPSHSVIEKGQTVTLRCDPISGHDNLYWYRRVMGKEIKFLLHFVKESKQDESGMPNNRFLAERTGGTYSTLKVQPAELEDSGVYFCASSREAINEQYFGPGTRLTVT.

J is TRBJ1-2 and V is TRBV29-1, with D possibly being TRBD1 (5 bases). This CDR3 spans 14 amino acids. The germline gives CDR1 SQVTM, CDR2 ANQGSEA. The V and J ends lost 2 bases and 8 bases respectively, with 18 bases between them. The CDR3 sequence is CSVEMGRTLGGYTF. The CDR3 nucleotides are TGCAGCGTTGAAATGGGGCGGACGTTGGGGGGCTACACCTTC.